Listed here is a single T cell receptor beta chain. There are 14 residues in the CDR3. V trimming: 5 bases; J trimming: 7 bases; junction bases outside the gene matches: 10. The V gene's germline CDR1 is SQVTM and CDR2 ANQGSEA. The study ran its PCR with 60 Vbeta and 13 Jbeta primers. Sequenced by immunoSEQ multiplex PCR; TCRdb stores in-frame clones only, minus some. The sample has 150,000 to 200,000 clones; roughly 74% are singletons. The data stem from a study of cytomegalovirus exposure and HLA in healthy donors. The chain links TRBV29-1 to TRBJ2-1, with 8 positions matching TRBD2. This receptor was identified in a man in his late teens or twenties in good health and CMV-seropositive. What was sequenced was PBMCs. CDR3 sequence (DNA): TGCAGCGTTCCGACTAGCGCGAGTATGAATGAGCAGTTCTTC. As protein: CSVPTSASMNEQFF.